What follows is one TCR beta chain and its context. V shed 5 bases and J 6 bases; nucleotides not matched to a gene: 9. CDR1 and CDR2 (germline): MNHEY, SMNVEV (reference sequence). CDR3 length equals 14 residues. The sample comes from a study of long-term antiretroviral therapy in people with HIV. The samples, holding 1-10 million cryopreserved PBMC, were thawed before DNA extraction was carried out. A v3.0 immunoSEQ assay was performed at survey level. Clones were read by immunoSEQ multiplex PCR, and TCRdb kept only the in-frame ones, dropping some. The sample records 18,000 or so clones, approximately 78% being singletons.

This receptor was obtained from a woman aged 40 to 55 with HIV. Sample: unsorted PBMCs, taken at the start of antiretroviral therapy, before treatment. The chain combines TRBV27 with TRBJ1-1; 7 bases align to TRBD1. CDR3 DNA: TGTGCCAGCAGTCCCTACAGGGGTTGGGCTGAAGCTTTCTTT. Translating gives CASSPYRGWAEAFF.